One and the same sample provided the 22 T cell receptor beta chains below, sequenced in a study of Graves' ophthalmopathy and Graves' hyperthyroidism. Amplified TCR beta CDR3 regions were obtained using RNA transcripts as template. Second-round multiplex PCR came after a first-round RT-PCR that employed HTBI primers. Via MiXCR, TCRdb re-called the multiplex PCR reads, giving one row per CDR3 protein. Found here are some 520,000 distinct CDR3 sequences, around an eighth of them singletons; the top ten hold 9.8%. The sequencing input was blood. These receptors were obtained from a woman in her thirties with Graves' ophthalmopathy.

The chain uses TRBV3-1 and TRBJ2-7, with 7 nucleotides matching TRBD2. The V gene's germline CDR1 is LGHDT and CDR2 YNNKEL (reference sequence). The CDR3 contains 15 residues. The V and J ends lost 4 bases and 1 base, in that order; junction bases with no gene match: 7. The CDR3 loop is CASSPGLPFSYEQYF. The CDR3 region has the DNA TGTGCCAGCAGCCCGGGACTACCCTTTTCCTACGAGCAGTACTTC.

This chain connects TRBV12-3 or TRBV12-4 to TRBJ1-5, with D maybe TRBD1 (6 bases). V was cut by 6 bases and J by 2 bases, with 23 bases left in between. CDR3 length: 18 amino acids. CDR3 sequence: CASRRSVFQGIGNQPQHF. In DNA form, the CDR3 reads TGTGCCAGCAGACGTAGCGTATTTCAGGGGATAGGCAATCAGCCCCAGCATTTT.

This clonotype has ten or more counts. This chain links TRBV12-3 or TRBV12-4 with TRBJ2-7; 13 bases are shared with TRBD2. There are 16 residues in the CDR3. J lost 3 bases, V lost 6 bases, and 8 bases had no gene match. In nucleotides, the CDR3 is TGTGCCAGCAGCCTCAGACTAGCGGGAGGTGACTACGAGCAGTACTTC. Amino acids: CASSLRLAGGDYEQYF.

At least ten counts were recorded for this clonotype. The chain has TRBV5-1 and TRBJ2-5; 10 bases agree with TRBD2. CDR3 size: 15 residues. The ends lost 3 bases at V and 2 bases at J; junction bases unmatched: 4. Germline V lookup: CDR1 SGHRS, CDR2 YFSETQ. Here the CDR3 DNA reads TGCGCCAGCAGCTACGAGGGACTAGCGCAAGAGACCCAGTACTTC. It yields the protein CASSYEGLAQETQYF.

This clonotype was recorded many times. The CDR3 bases are TGTGCCTGGAGACCAACACCGCTGAGCGGCTACACCTTC. Protein: CAWRPTPLSGYTF. This chain connects TRBV30 to TRBJ1-2; D gene uncertain. The CDR3 length is 13 residues. V was clipped by 3 bases and J by 8 bases, with 16 bases between them. Per germline, CDR1 GTSNPN and CDR2 SVGIG (reference sequence).

The chain recombines TRBV13 with TRBJ1-1; D may be TRBD1 (6 bases). The V gene's germline CDR1 is PRHDT and CDR2 FYEKMQ (reference sequence). V was cut by 7 bases and J by 6 bases, with 18 bases left in between. The CDR3 spans 14 residues. CDR3 sequence reads: CASTLNEGGPEAFF. CDR3 nucleotide sequence: TGTGCCAGCACCCTAAACGAGGGGGGTCCTGAAGCTTTCTTT.

J is TRBJ1-5 and V is TRBV10-2, with TRBD1 identical over 7 bases. The CDR3 totals 16 residues. Germline V lookup: CDR1 WSHSY, CDR2 SAAADI. Trimming at V came to 6 bases and at J to 0 bases, leaving 8 bases not matched to a gene. CDR3 nucleotides: TGCGCCAGCAGAAGCCGGGACAGTTATAGCAATCAGCCCCAGCATTTT. Translation gives CASRSRDSYSNQPQHF.

The V call is TRBV6-2 or TRBV6-3, the J call TRBJ2-5; no reliable D call. CDR3 size: 13 residues. Germline values: CDR1 MNHEY, CDR2 SVGEGT. V lost 8 bases, J lost 1 base, and 11 bases lay in between. Written as DNA, the CDR3 is TGTGCCAGCCTCAGGCGGAGCCAAGAGACCCAGTACTTC. This encodes CASLRRSQETQYF.

This clonotype was seen ten or more times. The chain is built from TRBV20-1 and TRBJ1-1; weak D call: TRBD1 (5 bases). Per germline, CDR1 DFQATT and CDR2 SNEGSKA (reference sequence). This CDR3 has 13 residues. V lost 2 bases and J 1 base, leaving 8 bases between the germline ends. The CDR3 region is CSARLGQNTEAFF. The CDR3 DNA follows: TGCAGTGCTAGACTAGGACAGAACACTGAAGCTTTCTTT.

In its sample, this clonotype was seen many times. V and J are TRBV20-1 and TRBJ1-1, with 9 positions matching TRBD1. The CDR3 is made up of 14 amino acids. Germline lookup yields CDR1 DFQATT and CDR2 SNEGSKA (reference sequence). The V segment lost 0 bases and the J segment 5 bases; nucleotides outside the gene matches: 4. The CDR3 is CSARDKDRGTEAFF. The CDR3 DNA sequence: TGCAGTGCTAGAGACAAGGACAGGGGTACTGAAGCTTTCTTT.

This clonotype was recorded at least ten times. This chain connects TRBV6-1 to TRBJ2-7; 11 bases line up with TRBD2. The germline V gene has CDR1 MNHNS and CDR2 SASEGT. The CDR3 is 14 residues long. V lost 5 bases, J lost 4 bases, and 4 bases stayed unmatched. In DNA, the CDR3 is TGTGCCAGCAGTCAACTAGCGGGGGTTTACGAGCAGTACTTC. This codes for CASSQLAGVYEQYF.

The rearrangement links TRBV5-6 to TRBJ1-1; TRBD1 matches at 8 bases. Germline lookup yields CDR1 SGHDT and CDR2 YYEEEE. V was pared by 4 bases and J by 0 bases, with 5 bases of the junction left unmatched. This CDR3 contains 15 residues. This CDR3 reads CASSSLGQVNTEAFF. The CDR3 region has the DNA TGTGCCAGCAGCAGTTTGGGACAGGTGAACACTGAAGCTTTCTTT.

This rearrangement joins TRBV6-5 to TRBJ2-5, with 9 positions matching TRBD2. Germline-derived CDR1 and CDR2 are MNHEY and SVGAGI. V lost 6 bases and J lost 5; bases outside the gene matches: 13. This CDR3 contains 16 residues. The CDR3 sequence is CASSLTTSGGWETQYF. DNA for the CDR3: TGTGCCAGCAGCTTAACGACTAGCGGAGGGTGGGAGACCCAGTACTTC.

In its sample, this clonotype was seen many times. The chain links TRBV5-4 to TRBJ1-1; 8 bases are shared with TRBD1. The CDR3 is made up of 13 amino acids. Germline V gene lookup returns CDR1 SGHNT and CDR2 YYREEE (reference sequence). V dropped 4 bases and J dropped 10; count of bases not matched to a gene: 9. Here the CDR3 reads CASSVDRGAVAFF. The CDR3 DNA reads TGTGCCAGCAGCGTAGACAGGGGCGCAGTAGCTTTCTTT. Full variable domain (missing parts from reference TRBV5-4 and TRBJ1-1): ETGVTQSPTHLIKTRGQQVTLRCSSQSGHNTVSWYQQALGQGPQFIFQYYREEENGRGNFPPRFSGLQFPNYSSELNVNALELDDSALYLCASSVDRGAVAFFGQGTRLTVV.

The rearrangement links TRBV12-3 or TRBV12-4 to TRBJ2-2, with D possibly being TRBD1 (6 bases). Trimming cost V 5 bases and J 9 bases, with 13 bases left between them. This CDR3 is built from 13 residues. CDR3 loop: CASSPGESRELFF. The DNA for the CDR3 is TGTGCCAGCAGTCCAGGGGAATCAAGGGAGCTGTTTTTT.

This clonotype was recorded many times. CDR3 sequence reads: CASSGTETSYGYTF. The CDR3 region has the DNA TGTGCCAGCAGTGGGACAGAGACATCCTATGGCTACACCTTC. The chain links TRBV2 to TRBJ1-2; maybe TRBD1 (6 bases). CDR3 length: 14 residues. Germline lookup yields CDR1 SNHLY and CDR2 FYNNEI. Trimming cost V 4 bases and J 4 bases, with 13 bases left between them.

This clonotype has ten or more counts. The J gene is TRBJ1-5, the V gene TRBV4-1; 7 bases map to TRBD1. Germline V gene data show CDR1 as MGHRA and CDR2 as YSYEKL. J was trimmed by 0 bases and V by 4 bases; bases with no gene match: 9. There are 17 residues in the CDR3. In DNA, the CDR3 is TGCGCCAGCAGCCCCCGGACAGGCCCCTATAGCAATCAGCCCCAGCATTTT. Its protein is CASSPRTGPYSNQPQHF.

Only a few counts were recorded for this clonotype. The chain recombines TRBV19 with TRBJ2-2; 10 nucleotides align to TRBD2. The CDR3 sequence is 17 residues long. With V trimmed by 7 bases and J by 4 bases, 12 bases remained unmatched. Per germline, CDR1 LNHDA and CDR2 SQIVND (reference sequence). The CDR3 region is CASKELAGSLGTGELFF. The CDR3 coding sequence is TGTGCCAGTAAGGAACTAGCGGGGTCCCTCGGCACCGGGGAGCTGTTTTTT.

Worth noting for this clonotype: This could be a read error, since a much larger clone is one nucleotide away. The chain joins TRBV2 to TRBJ1-2; D remains unclear. Germline V CDR1 and CDR2: SNHLY, FYNNEI. The CDR3 runs 14 residues. The CDR3 here is CARSRQAGAYGYTF. The DNA of the CDR3 is TGTGCCCGCAGCCGACAAGCGGGAGCCTATGGCTACACCTTC.

This clonotype was counted ten times or more. The gene calls are TRBV2 and TRBJ1-5, with 8 bases lining up with TRBD1. The germline V gene has CDR1 SNHLY and CDR2 FYNNEI. The CDR3 is made up of 15 amino acids. The trim removed 4 bases at V and 4 bases at J, leaving 6 bases unmatched. In nucleotides, the CDR3 is TGTGCCAGCAGTGGGGGGACAGGAACTAATCAGCCCCAGCATTTT. Translated, it gives CASSGGTGTNQPQHF.

This clonotype was found many times. The chain uses TRBV9 and TRBJ1-1, with a weak D call TRBD1 (6 bases). CDR3 size: 16 residues. Germline CDR1 is SGDLS and CDR2 is YYNGEE. Trimming took 0 bases from V and 2 from J, leaving 14 bases between them. Here the CDR3 reads CASSVGGGNLNTEAFF. In nucleotides, the CDR3 is TGTGCCAGCAGCGTAGGAGGGGGGAACCTTAACACTGAAGCTTTCTTT.

This clonotype was recorded many times. J is TRBJ1-5 and V is TRBV20-1; weak D call: TRBD1 (5 bases). CDR3 length: 17 amino acids. Germline loops: CDR1 DFQATT, CDR2 SNEGSKA (reference sequence). V shed 3 bases and J shed 3 bases, with 21 bases lying between them. This CDR3 reads CSASRGRGLRDNQPQHF. The CDR3 nucleotides read TGCAGTGCTAGTCGGGGTAGGGGATTACGCGACAATCAGCCCCAGCATTTT.